Listed below are T cell receptor beta chains from one sample, sequenced in a study of blood T cell repertoires in COVID-19. Assay used: immunoSEQ multiplex PCR; TCRdb lists only in-frame clones, some missing. The data show approximately 500,000 clones, 85% to 90% seen once. The specimen sequenced was peripheral blood. The source of these receptors is a woman aged 50 to 60 with COVID-19, enrolled during active disease. The CDR3 runs from the conserved cysteine through the conserved F or W. The order of the fields is CDR3 length, D gene, J gene, clone size, V gene, CDR3 DNA, CDR3 protein. A D gene is named only where the DNA matches it firmly. A row's size may be missing; if present it is once, few, many or a size class.

len: 16
d_gene: NA
j_gene: TRBJ1-1
abundance: NA
v_gene: TRBV7-6
CDR3nt: TGTGCCAGCAGCCAAGTGGGGGGGAGGGGACGGACTGAAGCTTTCTTT
CDR3aa: CASSQVGGRGRTEAFF

len: 17
d_gene: NA
j_gene: TRBJ2-7
abundance: NA
v_gene: TRBV7-9
CDR3nt: TGTGCCAGCAGCTTACTGACAGGCCGGCAGGGGTTCAACGAGCAGTACTTC
CDR3aa: CASSLLTGRQGFNEQYF

len: 13
d_gene: NA
j_gene: TRBJ1-1
abundance: NA
v_gene: TRBV12-5
CDR3nt: TGTGCTAGTGGTTTGAACGGGAACACTGAAGCTTTCTTT
CDR3aa: CASGLNGNTEAFF

len: 16
d_gene: TRBD2
j_gene: TRBJ2-3
abundance: few
v_gene: TRBV23-1
CDR3nt: TGCGCCAGCAGTCAATATTGTAAGCGGGATTACGATACGCAGTATTTT
CDR3aa: CASSQYCKRDYDTQYF

len: 15
d_gene: TRBD1
j_gene: TRBJ1-2
abundance: few
v_gene: TRBV5-1
CDR3nt: TGCGCCAGCAGCTTGAGACAGGGTGAGTCTTCTGGCTACACCTTC
CDR3aa: CASSLRQGESSGYTF

len: 14
d_gene: NA
j_gene: TRBJ2-3
abundance: NA
v_gene: TRBV3-1/TRBV3-2
CDR3nt: TGTGCCAGCAGTCCATTCGGTGGGCAGGATACGCAGTATTTT
CDR3aa: CASSPFGGQDTQYF

len: 17
d_gene: TRBD2
j_gene: TRBJ2-1
abundance: NA
v_gene: TRBV5-1
CDR3nt: TGCGCCAGCAGCCCACTACTAGCGGGGGGGGCGGGCAATGAGCAGTTCTTC
CDR3aa: CASSPLLAGGAGNEQFF

len: 13
d_gene: NA
j_gene: TRBJ2-7
abundance: NA
v_gene: TRBV25-1
CDR3nt: TGTGCCAGCAGTGAAGACGGAGCCTACGAGCAGTACTTC
CDR3aa: CASSEDGAYEQYF

len: 16
d_gene: TRBD1
j_gene: TRBJ1-2
abundance: NA
v_gene: TRBV5-6
CDR3nt: TGTGCCAGCAGCTTGGACAGGGGTGGGTCATCCTATGGCTACACCTTC
CDR3aa: CASSLDRGGSSYGYTF

len: 14
d_gene: NA
j_gene: TRBJ1-4
abundance: NA
v_gene: TRBV18
CDR3nt: TGTGCCAGCTCACCAAATAGTCACCATGAAAAACTGTTTTTT
CDR3aa: CASSPNSHHEKLFF

len: 18
d_gene: TRBD2
j_gene: TRBJ2-2
abundance: NA
v_gene: TRBV9
CDR3nt: TGTGCCAGCAGCGAGGCCGGACTAGCGGGGGGTGGCGCCGGGGAGCTGTTTTTT
CDR3aa: CASSEAGLAGGGAGELFF

len: 15
d_gene: NA
j_gene: TRBJ1-6
abundance: NA
v_gene: TRBV18
CDR3nt: TGTGCCAGCTCCGACAGGAGCTCCTATAATTCACCCCTCCACTTT
CDR3aa: CASSDRSSYNSPLHF

len: 16
d_gene: TRBD1
j_gene: TRBJ1-5
abundance: once
v_gene: TRBV28
CDR3nt: TGTGCCAGCAGTGAAACAGGGGTGAATAGCAATCAGCCCCAGCATTTT
CDR3aa: CASSETGVNSNQPQHF

len: 15
d_gene: NA
j_gene: TRBJ1-5
abundance: NA
v_gene: TRBV6-1
CDR3nt: TGTGCCAGCAGTGAAAACGGGCGGGGAGATCAGCCCCAGCATTTT
CDR3aa: CASSENGRGDQPQHF

len: 16
d_gene: TRBD1
j_gene: TRBJ1-2
abundance: once
v_gene: TRBV9
CDR3nt: TGTGCCAGCACCGGGACAGGCTCCCAGAGGGACTATGGCTACACCTTC
CDR3aa: CASTGTGSQRDYGYTF

len: 14
d_gene: NA
j_gene: TRBJ1-2
abundance: NA
v_gene: TRBV19
CDR3nt: TGTGCCAGTATCGGAGTCGCGGAGTCCTATGGCTACACCTTC
CDR3aa: CASIGVAESYGYTF

len: 15
d_gene: NA
j_gene: TRBJ2-5
abundance: once
v_gene: TRBV5-1
CDR3nt: TGCGCCAGCAGCTTGCGCCTAGCCCCCCGAGAGACCCAGTACTTC
CDR3aa: CASSLRLAPRETQYF

len: 13
d_gene: NA
j_gene: TRBJ2-7
abundance: NA
v_gene: TRBV6-5
CDR3nt: TGTGCCAGCTACGCTCCTGGAGACTACGAGCAGTACTTC
CDR3aa: CASYAPGDYEQYF

len: 15
d_gene: TRBD1
j_gene: TRBJ2-2
abundance: NA
v_gene: TRBV18
CDR3nt: TGTGCCAGCTCTTATGGACAGGGGCATGCCGGGGAGCTGTTTTTT
CDR3aa: CASSYGQGHAGELFF

len: 15
d_gene: NA
j_gene: TRBJ2-2
abundance: NA
v_gene: TRBV7-9
CDR3nt: TGTGCCAGCAGCTTAGTTCCAGGCTCCACCGGGGAGCTGTTTTTT
CDR3aa: CASSLVPGSTGELFF

len: 15
d_gene: TRBD1
j_gene: TRBJ2-7
abundance: NA
v_gene: TRBV9
CDR3nt: TGTGCCAGCAGCGCCACCGGGACAGGGTGGCACGAGCAGTACTTC
CDR3aa: CASSATGTGWHEQYF

len: 18
d_gene: TRBD2
j_gene: TRBJ2-1
abundance: NA
v_gene: TRBV9
CDR3nt: TGTGCCAGCAGCCTAACCCTTCCGACTAGCGGGGTGTTCGATGAGCAGTTCTTC
CDR3aa: CASSLTLPTSGVFDEQFF

len: 18
d_gene: NA
j_gene: TRBJ1-1
abundance: NA
v_gene: TRBV9
CDR3nt: TGTGCCAGCAGCATCGGCGGGGGAGGGCCCGGTATGAACACTGAAGCTTTCTTT
CDR3aa: CASSIGGGGPGMNTEAFF

len: 15
d_gene: TRBD1
j_gene: TRBJ1-4
abundance: NA
v_gene: TRBV7-2
CDR3nt: TGTGCCAGCAGCTTTTCAGGGGGCGACGTTGAAAAACTGTTTTTT
CDR3aa: CASSFSGGDVEKLFF

len: 19
d_gene: TRBD1
j_gene: TRBJ2-6
abundance: NA
v_gene: TRBV2
CDR3nt: TGTGCCAGCAGGGCAGTGACAGGGGTCCATAGCTCTGGGGCCAACGTCCTGACTTTC
CDR3aa: CASRAVTGVHSSGANVLTF

len: 12
d_gene: TRBD1
j_gene: TRBJ2-7
abundance: NA
v_gene: TRBV29-1
CDR3nt: TGCAGCGTTGCCCGGGACAGGGGGGAGCAGTACTTC
CDR3aa: CSVARDRGEQYF

len: 16
d_gene: TRBD2
j_gene: TRBJ2-7
abundance: NA
v_gene: TRBV27
CDR3nt: TGTGCCAGCAGTTTAAGGCTAGCGGTGATCTCCTACGAGCAGTACTTC
CDR3aa: CASSLRLAVISYEQYF

len: 14
d_gene: TRBD1
j_gene: TRBJ1-1
abundance: NA
v_gene: TRBV18
CDR3nt: TGTGCCAGCTCGGTGGACAGGCTGAACACTGAAGCTTTCTTT
CDR3aa: CASSVDRLNTEAFF

len: 16
d_gene: NA
j_gene: TRBJ2-2
abundance: NA
v_gene: TRBV24-1
CDR3nt: TGTGCCACCAGTGACGAGGGGCAGGGGGGAGCCGGGGAGCTGTTTTTT
CDR3aa: CATSDEGQGGAGELFF

len: 12
d_gene: NA
j_gene: TRBJ1-1
abundance: once
v_gene: TRBV5-4
CDR3nt: TGTGCCACCGGTGGGCCTGAGGGATTAGCTTTCTTT
CDR3aa: CATGGPEGLAFF

len: 16
d_gene: TRBD1
j_gene: TRBJ1-1
abundance: NA
v_gene: TRBV9
CDR3nt: TGTGCCAGCAGCGTAGGGGGGACAGGGCCTAACACTGAAGCTTTCTTT
CDR3aa: CASSVGGTGPNTEAFF

len: 15
d_gene: NA
j_gene: TRBJ1-3
abundance: NA
v_gene: TRBV5-4
CDR3nt: TGTGCCAGCAGCTTGGCAGGGTTGGGTGGAAACACCATATATTTT
CDR3aa: CASSLAGLGGNTIYF

len: 11
d_gene: NA
j_gene: TRBJ2-2
abundance: NA
v_gene: TRBV30
CDR3nt: TGTGCCTCCCTGTTTAACGGGGAGCTGTTTTTT
CDR3aa: CASLFNGELFF

len: 14
d_gene: NA
j_gene: TRBJ1-4
abundance: NA
v_gene: TRBV28
CDR3nt: TGTGCCAGCAGGGACACAGGGCTTGGTGAAAAACTGTTTTTT
CDR3aa: CASRDTGLGEKLFF

len: 13
d_gene: NA
j_gene: TRBJ2-3
abundance: NA
v_gene: TRBV12-3/TRBV12-4
CDR3nt: TGTGCCAGCAGTTTAGGGGGCTCAGATACGCAGTATTTT
CDR3aa: CASSLGGSDTQYF

len: 16
d_gene: TRBD2
j_gene: TRBJ2-3
abundance: NA
v_gene: TRBV6-1
CDR3nt: TGTGCCAGCAGTGAAGCACGGGGGAGGGGCACAGATACGCAGTATTTT
CDR3aa: CASSEARGRGTDTQYF

len: 13
d_gene: NA
j_gene: TRBJ2-1
abundance: NA
v_gene: TRBV7-3
CDR3nt: TGTGCCAGCAGCTTAAACAGTCACAATGAGCAGTTCTTC
CDR3aa: CASSLNSHNEQFF

len: 14
d_gene: TRBD1
j_gene: TRBJ1-2
abundance: NA
v_gene: TRBV10-1
CDR3nt: TGCGCCAGCAGCAATACCAGGGGGGAGAATGGCTACACCTTC
CDR3aa: CASSNTRGENGYTF

len: 14
d_gene: NA
j_gene: TRBJ1-3
abundance: NA
v_gene: TRBV30
CDR3nt: TGTGCCTGGAGTGTTGGGCCAGGGCGAAACACCATATATTTT
CDR3aa: CAWSVGPGRNTIYF

len: 14
d_gene: NA
j_gene: TRBJ1-3
abundance: NA
v_gene: TRBV11-2
CDR3nt: TGTGCCAGCAGCTTAGTAGGGAGGGGGAACACCATATATTTT
CDR3aa: CASSLVGRGNTIYF

len: 15
d_gene: NA
j_gene: TRBJ1-5
abundance: NA
v_gene: TRBV5-6
CDR3nt: TGTGCCAGCAGCTTGTCTTCGACAGACAATCAGCCCCAGCATTTT
CDR3aa: CASSLSSTDNQPQHF

len: 14
d_gene: NA
j_gene: TRBJ1-2
abundance: NA
v_gene: TRBV19
CDR3nt: TGTGCCAGTAGTATAAAGGGACTGACCTATGGCTACACCTTC
CDR3aa: CASSIKGLTYGYTF

len: 13
d_gene: NA
j_gene: TRBJ1-2
abundance: few
v_gene: TRBV14
CDR3nt: TGTGCCAGCAGCCAAGGAACAGCCCTAAGCTACACCTTC
CDR3aa: CASSQGTALSYTF

len: 14
d_gene: NA
j_gene: TRBJ1-3
abundance: few
v_gene: TRBV5-1
CDR3nt: TGCGCCAGCAGCTCCGCAGGGACTGGAAACACCATATATTTT
CDR3aa: CASSSAGTGNTIYF

len: 14
d_gene: TRBD1
j_gene: TRBJ2-7
abundance: NA
v_gene: TRBV3-1/TRBV3-2
CDR3nt: TGTGCCAGTAGTCCCGACAGGGGAACCTACGAGCAGTACTTC
CDR3aa: CASSPDRGTYEQYF

len: 13
d_gene: NA
j_gene: TRBJ2-1
abundance: NA
v_gene: TRBV24-1
CDR3nt: TGTGCCACCAGTGATCGAGGACTGAATGAGCAGTTCTTC
CDR3aa: CATSDRGLNEQFF

len: 12
d_gene: NA
j_gene: TRBJ1-2
abundance: NA
v_gene: TRBV3-1/TRBV3-2
CDR3nt: TGTGCCAGCAGGTACAGGGACTATGGCTACACCTTC
CDR3aa: CASRYRDYGYTF

len: 13
d_gene: TRBD1
j_gene: TRBJ1-4
abundance: NA
v_gene: TRBV27
CDR3nt: TGTGCCAGCTGGACAGGGGGCAATGAAAAACTGTTTTTT
CDR3aa: CASWTGGNEKLFF

len: 15
d_gene: TRBD2
j_gene: TRBJ2-1
abundance: NA
v_gene: TRBV12-5
CDR3nt: TGTGCTAGTGGTTTTCTAGCGGGGGAGCACAATGAGCAGTTCTTC
CDR3aa: CASGFLAGEHNEQFF

len: 13
d_gene: NA
j_gene: TRBJ2-1
abundance: NA
v_gene: TRBV7-9
CDR3nt: TGTGCCAGCAGCCTAACAGGGGACTATGAGCAGTTCTTC
CDR3aa: CASSLTGDYEQFF

len: 15
d_gene: NA
j_gene: TRBJ1-2
abundance: NA
v_gene: TRBV19
CDR3nt: TGTGCCACCCAATCGACAGGCGCTTCTAACTATGGCTACACCTTC
CDR3aa: CATQSTGASNYGYTF

len: 14
d_gene: NA
j_gene: TRBJ1-1
abundance: NA
v_gene: TRBV18
CDR3nt: TGTGCCAGCCGCCCCCCGGGGGGGAACACTGAAGCTTTCTTT
CDR3aa: CASRPPGGNTEAFF

len: 14
d_gene: NA
j_gene: TRBJ2-2
abundance: NA
v_gene: TRBV24-1
CDR3nt: TGTGCCACCAGTGCTGTGGACAAGACCGGGGAGCTGTTTTTT
CDR3aa: CATSAVDKTGELFF

len: 12
d_gene: NA
j_gene: TRBJ2-7
abundance: NA
v_gene: TRBV3-1/TRBV3-2
CDR3nt: TGTGCCAGTAACGGGGATGCGGGCGAGCAGTACTTC
CDR3aa: CASNGDAGEQYF

len: 15
d_gene: NA
j_gene: TRBJ2-1
abundance: NA
v_gene: TRBV11-3
CDR3nt: TGTGCCAGCAGCTTTCGTGGCGGAGAGTACAATGAGCAGTTCTTC
CDR3aa: CASSFRGGEYNEQFF

len: 16
d_gene: TRBD2
j_gene: TRBJ2-7
abundance: many
v_gene: TRBV30
CDR3nt: TGTGCCTGGAGTGTACCCCGATCGGGGGGTTCCTACGAGCAGTACTTC
CDR3aa: CAWSVPRSGGSYEQYF

len: 13
d_gene: TRBD1
j_gene: TRBJ2-7
abundance: NA
v_gene: TRBV7-2
CDR3nt: TGTGCCAGCAGCTGGGACAGGTCCTACGAGCAGTACTTC
CDR3aa: CASSWDRSYEQYF

len: 15
d_gene: TRBD1
j_gene: TRBJ2-1
abundance: NA
v_gene: TRBV11-3
CDR3nt: TGTGCCAGCAGCTTAGGGACAGGGGTGTCCGATGAGCAGTTCTTC
CDR3aa: CASSLGTGVSDEQFF

len: 14
d_gene: NA
j_gene: TRBJ2-2
abundance: NA
v_gene: TRBV30
CDR3nt: TGTGCCCATTCGTGGGGAGGGGGGACCGGGGAGCTGTTTTTT
CDR3aa: CAHSWGGGTGELFF

len: 13
d_gene: TRBD1
j_gene: TRBJ1-2
abundance: NA
v_gene: TRBV30
CDR3nt: TGTGCCTGGAGTATTGGACAGGGCGGTGGCTACACCTTC
CDR3aa: CAWSIGQGGGYTF